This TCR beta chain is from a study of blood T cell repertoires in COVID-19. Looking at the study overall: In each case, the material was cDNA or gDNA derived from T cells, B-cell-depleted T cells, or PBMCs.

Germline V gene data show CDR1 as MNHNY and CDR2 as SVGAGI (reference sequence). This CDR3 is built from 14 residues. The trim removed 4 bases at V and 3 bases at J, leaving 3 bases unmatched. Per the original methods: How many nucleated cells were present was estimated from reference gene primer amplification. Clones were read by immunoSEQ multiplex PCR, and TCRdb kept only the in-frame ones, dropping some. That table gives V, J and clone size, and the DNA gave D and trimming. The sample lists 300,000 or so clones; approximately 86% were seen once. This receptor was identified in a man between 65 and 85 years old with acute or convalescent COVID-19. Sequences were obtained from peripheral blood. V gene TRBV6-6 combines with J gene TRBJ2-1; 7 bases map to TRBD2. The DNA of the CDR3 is TGTGCCAGCAGTTTCGGACTAGTCTACAATGAGCAGTTCTTC. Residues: CASSFGLVYNEQFF.